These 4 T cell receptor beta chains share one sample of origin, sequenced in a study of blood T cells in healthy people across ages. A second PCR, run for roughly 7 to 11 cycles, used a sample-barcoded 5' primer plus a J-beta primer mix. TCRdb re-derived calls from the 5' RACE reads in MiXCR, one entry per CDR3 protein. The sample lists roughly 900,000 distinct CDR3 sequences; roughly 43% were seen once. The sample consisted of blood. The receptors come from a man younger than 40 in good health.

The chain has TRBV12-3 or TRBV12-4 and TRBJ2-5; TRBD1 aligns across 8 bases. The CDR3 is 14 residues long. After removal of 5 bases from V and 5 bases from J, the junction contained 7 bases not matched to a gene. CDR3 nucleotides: TGTGCCAGCAGTCCCCGGACAGGGCGGGAGACCCAGTACTTC. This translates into CASSPRTGRETQYF.

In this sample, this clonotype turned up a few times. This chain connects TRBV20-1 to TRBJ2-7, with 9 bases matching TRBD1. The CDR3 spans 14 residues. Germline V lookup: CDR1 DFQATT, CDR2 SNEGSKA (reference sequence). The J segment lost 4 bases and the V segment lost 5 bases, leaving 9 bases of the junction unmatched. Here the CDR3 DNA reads TGCAGTGCTTCCCCGGGACAGGGAGATTACGAGCAGTACTTC. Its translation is CSASPGQGDYEQYF.

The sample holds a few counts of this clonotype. The CDR3 protein is CSARVPDRESIEQFF. In DNA form, the CDR3 reads TGCAGTGCTAGAGTCCCGGACAGGGAGAGCATTGAGCAGTTCTTC. The chain is built from TRBV20-1 and TRBJ2-1; TRBD1 agrees at 8 bases. V shed 1 base and J 9 bases; nucleotides not matched to a gene: 11. The CDR3 consists of 15 residues. Germline loops: CDR1 DFQATT, CDR2 SNEGSKA (reference sequence).

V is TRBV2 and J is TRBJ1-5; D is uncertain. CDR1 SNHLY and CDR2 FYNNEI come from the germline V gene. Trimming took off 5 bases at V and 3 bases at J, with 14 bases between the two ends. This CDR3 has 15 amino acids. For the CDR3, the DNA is TGTGCCAGCAGTCTGAGACCCTCTTCCAATCAGCCCCAGCATTTT. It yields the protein CASSLRPSSNQPQHF.